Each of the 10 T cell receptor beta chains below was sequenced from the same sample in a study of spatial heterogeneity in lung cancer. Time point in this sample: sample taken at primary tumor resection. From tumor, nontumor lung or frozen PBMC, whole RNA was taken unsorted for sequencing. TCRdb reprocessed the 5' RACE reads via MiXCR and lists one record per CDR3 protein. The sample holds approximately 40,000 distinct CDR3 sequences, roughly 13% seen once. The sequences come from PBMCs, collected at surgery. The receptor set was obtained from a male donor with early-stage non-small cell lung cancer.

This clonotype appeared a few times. CDR3 nucleotides: TGTGCCATCAGTGGAGGGCAGGCGAACACTGAAGCTTTCTTT. Translation: CAISGGQANTEAFF. The chain uses TRBV10-3 and TRBJ1-1, with D unresolved. This CDR3 is built from 14 residues. Trimming stripped 4 bases from V and 1 base from J, with 10 bases between. Per germline, CDR1 ENHRY and CDR2 SYGVKD.

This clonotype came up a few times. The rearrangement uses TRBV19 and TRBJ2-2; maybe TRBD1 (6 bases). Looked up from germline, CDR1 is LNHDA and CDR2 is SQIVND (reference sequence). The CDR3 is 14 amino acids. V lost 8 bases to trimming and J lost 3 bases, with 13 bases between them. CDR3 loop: CASRQAGDTGELFF. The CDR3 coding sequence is TGTGCCAGTCGACAGGCAGGAGACACCGGGGAGCTGTTTTTT.

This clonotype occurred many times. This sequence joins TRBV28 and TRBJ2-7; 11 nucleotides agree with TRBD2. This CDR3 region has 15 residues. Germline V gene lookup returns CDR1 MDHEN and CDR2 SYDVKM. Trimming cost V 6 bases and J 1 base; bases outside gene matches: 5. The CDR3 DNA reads TGTGCCAGCAGGATGGGACTAGCGGTGTCCTACGAGCAGTACTTC. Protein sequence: CASRMGLAVSYEQYF.

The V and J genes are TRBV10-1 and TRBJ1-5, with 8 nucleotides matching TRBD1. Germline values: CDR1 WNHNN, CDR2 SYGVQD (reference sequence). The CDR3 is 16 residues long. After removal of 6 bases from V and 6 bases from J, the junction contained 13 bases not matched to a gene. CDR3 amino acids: CASSPGQGRNSQPQHF. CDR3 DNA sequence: TGCGCCAGCAGCCCCGGACAGGGCAGGAATAGTCAGCCCCAGCATTTT.

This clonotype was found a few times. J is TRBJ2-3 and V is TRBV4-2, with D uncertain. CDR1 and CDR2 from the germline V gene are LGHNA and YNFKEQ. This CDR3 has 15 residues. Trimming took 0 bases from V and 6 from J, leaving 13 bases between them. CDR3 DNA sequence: TGTGCCAGCAGCCAAGAAGCCCAGAGGTATGATACGCAGTATTTT. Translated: CASSQEAQRYDTQYF.

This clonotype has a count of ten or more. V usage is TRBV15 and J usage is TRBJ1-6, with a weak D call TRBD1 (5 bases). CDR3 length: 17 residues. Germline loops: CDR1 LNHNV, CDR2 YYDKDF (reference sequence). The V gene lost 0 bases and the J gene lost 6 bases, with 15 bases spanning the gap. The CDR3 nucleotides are TGTGCCACCAGCAGAGAAGCGGGGGTTGGAGGTAATTCACCCCTCCACTTT. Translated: CATSREAGVGGNSPLHF.

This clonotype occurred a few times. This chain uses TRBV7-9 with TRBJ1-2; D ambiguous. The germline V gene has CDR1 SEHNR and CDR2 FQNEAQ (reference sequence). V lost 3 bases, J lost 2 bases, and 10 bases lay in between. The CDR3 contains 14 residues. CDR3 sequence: CASSFRSPNYGYTF. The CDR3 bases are TGTGCCAGCAGCTTTCGCAGTCCCAACTATGGCTACACCTTC.

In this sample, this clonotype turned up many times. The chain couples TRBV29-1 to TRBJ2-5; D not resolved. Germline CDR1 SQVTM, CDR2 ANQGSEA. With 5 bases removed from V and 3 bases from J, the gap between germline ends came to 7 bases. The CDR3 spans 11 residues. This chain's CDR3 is CSVSPEETQYF. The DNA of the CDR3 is TGCAGCGTTTCCCCCGAAGAGACCCAGTACTTC.

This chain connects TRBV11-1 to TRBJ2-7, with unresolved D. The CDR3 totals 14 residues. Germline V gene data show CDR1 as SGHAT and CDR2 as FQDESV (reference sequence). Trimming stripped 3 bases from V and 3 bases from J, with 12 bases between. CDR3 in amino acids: CASSFGRPNYEQYF. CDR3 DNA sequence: TGTGCCAGCAGCTTCGGGCGGCCGAACTACGAGCAGTACTTC.

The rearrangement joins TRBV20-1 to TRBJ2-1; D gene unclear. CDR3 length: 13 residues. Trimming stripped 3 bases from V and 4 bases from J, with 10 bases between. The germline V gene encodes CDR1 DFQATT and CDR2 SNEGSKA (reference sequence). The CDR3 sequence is CSASGQLYNEQFF. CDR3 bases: TGCAGTGCTAGCGGCCAACTTTACAATGAGCAGTTCTTC.